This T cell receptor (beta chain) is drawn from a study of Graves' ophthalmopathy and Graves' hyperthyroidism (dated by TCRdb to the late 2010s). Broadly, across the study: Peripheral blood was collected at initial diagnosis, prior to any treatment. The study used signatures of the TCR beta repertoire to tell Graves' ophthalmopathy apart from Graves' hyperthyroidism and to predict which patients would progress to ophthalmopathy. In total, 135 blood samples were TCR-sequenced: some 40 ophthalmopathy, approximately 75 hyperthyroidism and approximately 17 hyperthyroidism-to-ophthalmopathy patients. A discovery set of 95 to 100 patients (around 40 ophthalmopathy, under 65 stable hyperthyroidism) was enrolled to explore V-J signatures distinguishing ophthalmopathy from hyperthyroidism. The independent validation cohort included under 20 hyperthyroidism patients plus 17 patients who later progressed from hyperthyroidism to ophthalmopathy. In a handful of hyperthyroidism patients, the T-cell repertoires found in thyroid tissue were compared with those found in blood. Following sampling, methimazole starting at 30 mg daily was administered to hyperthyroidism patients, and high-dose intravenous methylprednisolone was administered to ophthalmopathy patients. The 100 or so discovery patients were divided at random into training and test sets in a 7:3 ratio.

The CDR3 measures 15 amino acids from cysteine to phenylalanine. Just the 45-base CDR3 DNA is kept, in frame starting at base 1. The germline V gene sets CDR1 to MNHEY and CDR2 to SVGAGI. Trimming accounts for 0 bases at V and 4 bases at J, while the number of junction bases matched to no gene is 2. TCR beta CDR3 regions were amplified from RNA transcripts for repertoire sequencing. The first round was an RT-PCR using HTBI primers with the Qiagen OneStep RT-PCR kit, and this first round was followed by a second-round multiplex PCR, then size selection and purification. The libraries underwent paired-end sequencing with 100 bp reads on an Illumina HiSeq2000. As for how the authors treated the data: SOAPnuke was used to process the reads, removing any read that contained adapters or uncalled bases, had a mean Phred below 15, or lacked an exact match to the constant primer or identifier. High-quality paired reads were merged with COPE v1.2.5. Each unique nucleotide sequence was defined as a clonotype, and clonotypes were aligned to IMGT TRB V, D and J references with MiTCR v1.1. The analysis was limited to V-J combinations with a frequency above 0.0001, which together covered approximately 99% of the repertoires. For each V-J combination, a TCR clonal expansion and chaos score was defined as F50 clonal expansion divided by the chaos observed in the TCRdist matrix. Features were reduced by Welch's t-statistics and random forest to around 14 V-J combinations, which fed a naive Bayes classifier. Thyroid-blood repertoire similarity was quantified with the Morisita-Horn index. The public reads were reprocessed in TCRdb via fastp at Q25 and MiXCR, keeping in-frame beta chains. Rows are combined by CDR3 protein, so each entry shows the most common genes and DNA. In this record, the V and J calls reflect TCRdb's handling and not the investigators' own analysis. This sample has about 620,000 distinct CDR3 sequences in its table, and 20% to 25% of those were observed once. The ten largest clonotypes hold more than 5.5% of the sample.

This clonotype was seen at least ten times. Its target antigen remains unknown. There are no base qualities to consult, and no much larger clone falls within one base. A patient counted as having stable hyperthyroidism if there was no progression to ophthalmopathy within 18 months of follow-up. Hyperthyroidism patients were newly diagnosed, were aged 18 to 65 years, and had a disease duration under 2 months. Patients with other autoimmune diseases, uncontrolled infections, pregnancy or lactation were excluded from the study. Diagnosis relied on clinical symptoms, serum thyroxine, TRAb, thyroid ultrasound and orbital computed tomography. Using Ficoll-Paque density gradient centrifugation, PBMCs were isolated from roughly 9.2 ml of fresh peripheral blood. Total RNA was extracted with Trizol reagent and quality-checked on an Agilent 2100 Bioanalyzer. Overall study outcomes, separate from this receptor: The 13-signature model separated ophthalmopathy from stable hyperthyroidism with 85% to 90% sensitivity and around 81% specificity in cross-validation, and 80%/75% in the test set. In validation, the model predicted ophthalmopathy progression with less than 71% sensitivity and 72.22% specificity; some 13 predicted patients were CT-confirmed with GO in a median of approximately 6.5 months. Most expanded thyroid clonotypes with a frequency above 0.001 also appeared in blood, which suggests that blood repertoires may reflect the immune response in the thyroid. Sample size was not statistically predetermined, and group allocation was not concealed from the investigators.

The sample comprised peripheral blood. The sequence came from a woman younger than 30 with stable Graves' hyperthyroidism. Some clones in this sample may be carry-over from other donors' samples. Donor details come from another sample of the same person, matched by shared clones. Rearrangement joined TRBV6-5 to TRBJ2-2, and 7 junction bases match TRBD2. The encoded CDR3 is CASSYSGGVTGELFF. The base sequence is TGTGCCAGCAGTTACTCGGGGGGGGTCACCGGGGAGCTGTTTTTT.